This TCR beta chain was found in a study of PD-L1 blockade in urothelial cancer. This table comes from immunoSEQ multiplex PCR, and its TCRdb copy is limited to in-frame clones, with some not included. The sample lists fewer than 130,000 clones; approximately 85% were seen once. V was clipped by 1 base and J by 4 bases, with 7 bases between them. The germline gives CDR1 GTSNPN, CDR2 SVGIG (reference sequence). The CDR3 is 12 amino acids. To note about this clone: The same CDR3 can be traced to other DNA sequences in this sample.

The clonotype originates from a man aged 45 to 65 with urothelial cancer. Sample: PBMCs, taken around atezolizumab (anti-PD-L1) treatment. The chain recombines TRBV30 with TRBJ1-2; a weak D match, TRBD1 (5 bases). The CDR3 coding sequence is TGTGCCTGGAGTGGGGGCGGCTATGGCTACACCTTC. This sequence encodes CAWSGGGYGYTF.